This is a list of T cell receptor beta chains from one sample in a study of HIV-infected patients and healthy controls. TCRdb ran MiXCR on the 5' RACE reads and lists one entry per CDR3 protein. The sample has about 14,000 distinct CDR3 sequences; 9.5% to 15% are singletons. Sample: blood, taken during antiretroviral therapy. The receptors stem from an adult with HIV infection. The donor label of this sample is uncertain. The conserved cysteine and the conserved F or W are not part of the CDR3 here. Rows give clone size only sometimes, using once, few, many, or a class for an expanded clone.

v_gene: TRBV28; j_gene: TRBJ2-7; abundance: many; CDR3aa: ASSLLNGRVYEQY
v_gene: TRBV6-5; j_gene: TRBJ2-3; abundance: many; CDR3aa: ASSYSGRGPDTQY
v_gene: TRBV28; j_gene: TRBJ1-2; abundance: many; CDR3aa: ASLTNANYGYT
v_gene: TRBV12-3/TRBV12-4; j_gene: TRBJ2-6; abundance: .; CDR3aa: ASSLETGTGGSGANVLT
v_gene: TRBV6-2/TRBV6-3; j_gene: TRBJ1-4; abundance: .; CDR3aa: ASSYVPGATNEKLF
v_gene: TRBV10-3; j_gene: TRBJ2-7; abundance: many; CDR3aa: AISTGTSGEGDEQY
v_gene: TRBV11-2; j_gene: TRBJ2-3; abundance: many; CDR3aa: ASSTGQPADTQY
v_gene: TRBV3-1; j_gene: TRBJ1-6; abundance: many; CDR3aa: ASSPTGTANSPLH
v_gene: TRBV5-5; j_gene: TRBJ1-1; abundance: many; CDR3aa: ASSFRQGGTEAF
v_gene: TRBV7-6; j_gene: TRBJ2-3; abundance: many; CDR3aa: ASSFMEGPDTDTQY
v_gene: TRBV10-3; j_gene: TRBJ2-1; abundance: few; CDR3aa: AISESVVYNEQF
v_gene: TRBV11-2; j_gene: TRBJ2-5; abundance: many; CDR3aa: ASSLGLGIGETQY
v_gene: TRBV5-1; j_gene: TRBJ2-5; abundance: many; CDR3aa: ASSVTSGSGQTQY
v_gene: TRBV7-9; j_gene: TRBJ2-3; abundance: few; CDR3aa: ASRRQFSTDTQY
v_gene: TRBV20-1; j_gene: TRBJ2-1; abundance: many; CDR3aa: SARVPSGGEEQF
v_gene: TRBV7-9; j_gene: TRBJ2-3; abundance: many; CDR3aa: ASSHDLNTQY
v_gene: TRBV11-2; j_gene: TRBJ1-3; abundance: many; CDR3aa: ASSLQVASGNTIY
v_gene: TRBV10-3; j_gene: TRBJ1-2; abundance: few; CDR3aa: ATNNHYGYT
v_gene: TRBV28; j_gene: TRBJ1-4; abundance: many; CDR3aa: ASRIRDEKLF
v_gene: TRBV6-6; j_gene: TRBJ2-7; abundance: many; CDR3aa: ASSYLAGASYEQY
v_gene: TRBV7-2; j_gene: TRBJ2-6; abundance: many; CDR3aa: ASSLVLSSGANVLT
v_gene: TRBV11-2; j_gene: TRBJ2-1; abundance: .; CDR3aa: ASSQGGLNEQF
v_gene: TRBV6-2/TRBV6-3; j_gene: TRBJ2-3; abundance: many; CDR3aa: ASSYSGTNEDTQY
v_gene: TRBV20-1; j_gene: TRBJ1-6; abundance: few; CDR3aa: SARMLRTGDEGSYNSPLH
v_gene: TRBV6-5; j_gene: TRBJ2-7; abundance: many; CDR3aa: ASRRTMGEQY
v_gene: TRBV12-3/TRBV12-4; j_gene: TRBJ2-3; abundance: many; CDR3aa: ASSFSTDTQY
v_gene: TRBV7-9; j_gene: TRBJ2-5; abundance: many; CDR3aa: ASSLGFFQDQETQY
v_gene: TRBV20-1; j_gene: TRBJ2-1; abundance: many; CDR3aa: SARIVAEQF
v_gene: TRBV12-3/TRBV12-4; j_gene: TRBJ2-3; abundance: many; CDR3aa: ASSPTSGSTDTQY
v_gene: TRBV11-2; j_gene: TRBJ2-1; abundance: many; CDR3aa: ASSIRVPGNEQF
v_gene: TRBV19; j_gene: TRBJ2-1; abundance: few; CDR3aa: ASSIARDPLEQF